There are a few counts of the clone carrying this T cell receptor beta chain. As yet, its antigen is unknown. The data were obtained in a study of T cells in Graves' hyperthyroidism and ophthalmopathy. Study-wide results and limits: The model's output predicted ophthalmopathy at a median of approximately 6.5 months prior to onset.

RNA transcripts yielded amplified TCR beta CDR3 regions. Using the HTBI primer set, a first-round RT-PCR was run on the TCR CDR3. In TCRdb, the multiplex PCR reads were re-called with MiXCR into one record per CDR3 protein. The profile shows just under 750,000 distinct CDR3 sequences, around 40% of them singletons. Patients showing uncontrolled infection, other autoimmune disease, pregnancy or lactation were ineligible. Trimming took 1 base from V and 4 from J, leaving 16 bases between them. The CDR3 consists of 16 residues. The gene calls are TRBV12-3 or TRBV12-4 and TRBJ1-2, with D possibly TRBD1 on 5 matching bases. Sequenced input: blood. This clonotype was sampled from a woman aged 40 to 50 with Graves' hyperthyroidism. The CDR3 nucleotides are TGTGCCAGCAGTTTAGGGGTTGGGGCTACCCTCTATGGCTACACCTTC. It is translated as CASSLGVGATLYGYTF.